These 17 T cell receptor beta chains share one sample of origin, sequenced in a study of blood T cell repertoires in COVID-19. The assay was immunoSEQ multiplex PCR, and TCRdb's table has in-frame clones only and misses some. The top ten clones hold roughly 20% of a sample with about 170,000 clones, around 88% of them seen once. Material for sequencing was peripheral blood. The source is a woman aged 65 to 85 who had recovered from COVID-19.

The gene calls are TRBV5-4 and TRBJ2-2, with D possibly being TRBD1 (5 bases). Looked up from germline, CDR1 is SGHNT and CDR2 is YYREEE (reference sequence). Between the trimmed V and J ends, which lost 0 bases and 4 bases, there was a span of 16 bases. There are 17 residues in the CDR3. The CDR3 here is CASSLAGQGAVTGELFF. As DNA, the CDR3 is TGTGCCAGCAGCTTGGCTGGGCAGGGTGCGGTCACCGGGGAGCTGTTTTTT.

V gene TRBV7-9 combines with J gene TRBJ2-5; 9 bases agree with TRBD2. This CDR3 has 15 residues. Germline-derived CDR1 and CDR2 are SEHNR and FQNEAQ (reference sequence). Trimming at V came to 5 bases and at J to 2 bases, leaving 6 bases not matched to a gene. The CDR3 coding sequence is TGTGCCAGCAGCGCCGGACTAGCGAGACAAGAGACCCAGTACTTC. It specifies CASSAGLARQETQYF.

V gene TRBV18 combines with J gene TRBJ2-1; 7 bases map to TRBD1. CDR1 and CDR2 from the germline V gene are KGHSH and LQKENI. This CDR3 region has 14 residues. The V and J ends lost 6 bases and 2 bases, in that order; junction bases with no gene match: 4. CDR3 loop: CASSRTGAYNEQFF. CDR3 DNA: TGTGCCAGCTCCCGGACAGGAGCCTACAATGAGCAGTTCTTC.

The rearrangement uses TRBV24-1 and TRBJ2-1, with 11 bases aligning to TRBD2. Trimming at V came to 4 bases and at J to 5 bases, leaving 6 bases not matched to a gene. The germline gives CDR1 KGHDR, CDR2 SFDVKD. The CDR3 length is 16 residues. CDR3 nucleotides: TGTGCCACCAGTGACCCCGGGACTAGCGGCAACAATGAGCAGTTCTTC. Protein product: CATSDPGTSGNNEQFF.

There are a few counts of this clone. The chain employs TRBV3-1 (or the pseudogene TRBV3-2) and TRBJ1-2; a possible D gene is TRBD1 (6 bases). V lost 4 bases, J lost 4 bases, and 13 bases lay in between. CDR3 length: 14 residues. CDR1 is LGHDT and CDR2 is YNNKEL in the germline V gene (reference sequence). The CDR3 DNA sequence: TGTGCCAGCAGCCGGAGTGGCAGGGGCTATGGCTACACCTTC. Translation: CASSRSGRGYGYTF.

This rearrangement joins TRBV3-1 (or the pseudogene TRBV3-2) to TRBJ1-6; TRBD1 aligns across 10 bases. The CDR3 runs 16 residues. The ends lost 1 base at V and 7 bases at J; junction bases unmatched: 4. CDR1 and CDR2 (germline): LGHDT, YNNKEL (reference sequence). The CDR3 region is CASSQGTGGRNSPLHF. CDR3 nucleotide sequence: TGTGCCAGCAGCCAAGGGACAGGGGGTCGCAATTCACCCCTCCACTTT.

The chain uses TRBV5-1 and TRBJ2-3, with TRBD2 identical over 10 bases. Germline V gives CDR1 SGHRS, CDR2 YFSETQ. V was clipped by 0 bases and J by 0 bases; unmatched bases: 4. The CDR3 totals 17 residues. CDR3 in amino acids: CASSLGSGGPSTDTQYF. Written as DNA, the CDR3 is TGCGCCAGCAGCTTGGGTAGCGGGGGGCCCAGCACAGATACGCAGTATTTT.

CDR3 loop: CASTLGRSYEQYF. In DNA form, the CDR3 reads TGTGCCAGCACCCTTGGGAGGTCCTACGAGCAGTACTTC. The genes are TRBV28 and TRBJ2-7; TRBD2 might be the D (6 bases). Trimming pared 7 bases from V and 1 base from J, leaving 11 bases between. Germline V CDR1 and CDR2: MDHEN, SYDVKM. The length of the CDR3 is 13 residues.

V is TRBV10-3 and J is TRBJ2-7; 10 nucleotides match TRBD1. Trimming at V came to 4 bases and at J to 6 bases, leaving 6 bases not matched to a gene. The CDR3 runs to 14 residues. The germline V gene has CDR1 ENHRY and CDR2 SYGVKD. This CDR3 reads CAISGLGDRGEQYF. The CDR3 bases are TGTGCCATCAGTGGGTTAGGGGACAGGGGCGAGCAGTACTTC.

The V gene is TRBV30, the J gene TRBJ2-5; TRBD2 might be the D (5 bases). The germline V gene encodes CDR1 GTSNPN and CDR2 SVGIG (reference sequence). The germline V and J ends were trimmed by 3 bases and 1 base, with 9 bases remaining between them. The CDR3 is made up of 13 amino acids. CDR3 DNA sequence: TGTGCCTGGAGGGGAGTGGGCCAAGAGACCCAGTACTTC. This sequence encodes CAWRGVGQETQYF.

This clone was seen once. The chain links TRBV28 to TRBJ2-5; TRBD1 is a possible D gene (7 bases). The CDR3 is 14 amino acids. The V end lost 3 bases, the J end lost 5 bases, and 13 bases lay between the germline ends. Germline V gene data show CDR1 as MDHEN and CDR2 as SYDVKM. CDR3 residues: CASSLGGQKETQYF. CDR3 DNA: TGTGCCAGCAGTTTGGGGGGACAGAAGGAGACCCAGTACTTC.

This clone was observed at least ten times. V gene TRBV4-2 combines with J gene TRBJ2-5; 10 bases are a match to TRBD2. The CDR3 loop spans 15 amino acids. J gave up 1 base and V 1 base, and 0 bases lay outside the gene matches. The V gene's germline CDR1 is LGHNA and CDR2 YNFKEQ. CDR3 nucleotides: TGTGCCAGCAGCCAAGGGACTAGCGGCCAAGAGACCCAGTACTTC. Its protein is CASSQGTSGQETQYF.

The gene calls are TRBV16 and TRBJ2-7; TRBD2 aligns across 15 bases. With V trimmed by 4 bases and J by 0 bases, 13 bases remained unmatched. The CDR3 loop spans 20 amino acids. Germline V gene data show CDR1 as KGHSY and CDR2 as FQNENV. CDR3 nucleotides: TGTGCCAGCAGCCCCCTCGGACTAGCGGGAGGGTCGAGGAGCTCCTACGAGCAGTACTTC. Amino acid sequence: CASSPLGLAGGSRSSYEQYF.

V gene TRBV28 combines with J gene TRBJ1-2; no clear D. Germline V CDR1 and CDR2: MDHEN, SYDVKM. The ends were cut back, 7 bases at V and 0 bases at J, with 6 bases in the middle. The CDR3 has 12 amino acids. CDR3 bases: TGTGCCAGCAAATCAACTAACTATGGCTACACCTTC. Translating gives CASKSTNYGYTF.

The chain carries TRBV28 and TRBJ2-3; a possible D gene is TRBD1 (5 bases). The CDR3 is made up of 16 amino acids. Trimming removed 5 bases from V and 2 bases from J, with 17 bases in between. CDR1 is MDHEN, CDR2 SYDVKM, per germline. The CDR3 reads CASSPRQTYATDTQYF. Written as DNA, the CDR3 is TGTGCCAGCAGTCCCCGACAGACGTACGCCACAGATACGCAGTATTTT.

Here the CDR3 reads CASSPSDRAGQPQHF. The CDR3 DNA reads TGTGCCAGCTCACCATCTGACAGGGCCGGTCAGCCCCAGCATTTT. The chain has TRBV18 and TRBJ1-5, with TRBD1 identical over 7 bases. This CDR3 has 15 amino acids. CDR1 KGHSH and CDR2 LQKENI come from the germline V gene. The J segment lost 6 bases and the V segment lost 2 bases, leaving 7 bases of the junction unmatched.

The genes are TRBV6-5 and TRBJ1-4; D not certain. The CDR3 covers 15 residues. The germline V gene has CDR1 MNHEY and CDR2 SVGAGI. V lost 2 bases to trimming and J lost 2 bases, with 9 bases between them. This chain's CDR3 is CASSYPERTNEKLFF. CDR3 nucleotide sequence: TGTGCCAGCAGTTACCCCGAGAGGACTAATGAAAAACTGTTTTTT.